One and the same sample provided the 13 T cell receptor beta chains below, sequenced in a study of T cell responses to AZD1222 COVID-19 vaccine. Profiled with immunoSEQ multiplex PCR; TCRdb holds only in-frame clones, not every one. The data contain 140,000 to 150,000 clones, approximately 78% of them singletons. The starting material was peripheral blood, obtained on day 0 of MenACWY control vaccination. The receptors here all came from an adult in good health.

V is TRBV6-5 and J is TRBJ2-7; maybe TRBD1 (7 bases). Trimming removed 5 bases at V and 2 bases at J, with 13 bases between. Germline CDR1 reads MNHEY; CDR2 reads SVGAGI. The CDR3 consists of 14 residues. CDR3 DNA: TGTGCCAGCAGTACGCGGGACAGAGCCTACGAGCAGTACGTC. Residues: CASSTRDRAYEQYV.

In DNA form, the CDR3 reads TGTGCCAGCAGCCTCAGCGGGGGAACGAACACCGGGGAGCTGTTTTTT. It encodes CASSLSGGTNTGELFF. V is TRBV7-7 and J is TRBJ2-2, with TRBD2 matching over 8 bases. Germline loops: CDR1 SSHAT, CDR2 FNYEAQ (reference sequence). J gave up 0 bases and V 5 bases, and 5 bases lay outside the gene matches. The CDR3 sequence is 16 residues long.

This clone showed up just once. The rearrangement joins TRBV5-1 to TRBJ2-7, with D possibly matching TRBD2 (8 bases). V was cut by 6 bases and J by 4 bases, with 20 bases left in between. The germline gives CDR1 SGHRS, CDR2 YFSETQ. There are 15 residues in the CDR3. CDR3 bases: TGCGCCAGCATGCTCGGGACTAGGGGGCTTTACGAGCAGTACTTC. It specifies CASMLGTRGLYEQYF.

This chain joins TRBV2 and TRBJ1-1; unclear D gene. The germline V gene encodes CDR1 SNHLY and CDR2 FYNNEI. The V gene lost 3 bases and the J gene lost 2 bases, with 10 bases spanning the gap. The CDR3 loop spans 14 amino acids. As DNA, the CDR3 is TGTGCCAGCAGTGACTCAGACATCAACACTGAAGCTTTCTTT. As protein: CASSDSDINTEAFF.

The chain recombines TRBV19 with TRBJ1-3, with D perhaps matching TRBD1 (6 bases). Trimming stripped 7 bases from V and 0 bases from J, with 13 bases between. There are 15 residues in the CDR3. The germline gives CDR1 LNHDA, CDR2 SQIVND (reference sequence). The CDR3 sequence: CASIRGARSGNTIYF. DNA of the CDR3: TGTGCCAGTATCCGGGGGGCTCGCTCTGGAAACACCATATATTTT.

The chain links TRBV11-1 to TRBJ1-1; 7 bases line up with TRBD1. The CDR3 is made up of 15 amino acids. V shed 4 bases, J shed 2 bases, and the junction held 7 bases outside the gene matches. Germline assignment: CDR1 SGHAT and CDR2 FQDESV (reference sequence). The CDR3, as DNA: TGTGCCAGCAGCTATTGGGACAGAGTAAACACTGAAGCTTTCTTT. Translating it yields CASSYWDRVNTEAFF.

The V and J genes are TRBV11-1 and TRBJ2-7; 9 positions agree with TRBD1. The CDR3 contains 14 residues. Trimming took 3 bases from V and 4 from J; bases not matched to a gene: 4. The germline gives CDR1 SGHAT, CDR2 FQDESV (reference sequence). CDR3 loop: CASSLDRGVYEQYF. CDR3 sequence (DNA): TGTGCCAGCAGCTTGGACAGGGGAGTTTACGAGCAGTACTTC.

The chain joins TRBV11-2 to TRBJ2-4; D is tentatively TRBD1 or TRBD2 (5 bases each). Germline V lookup: CDR1 SGHAT, CDR2 FQNNGV. V shed 1 base and J shed 15 bases, with 16 bases lying between them. The CDR3 spans 13 residues. CDR3 protein: CASSLGASRGRYF. CDR3 in DNA: TGTGCCAGCAGCTTAGGGGCTAGCCGGGGACGGTACTTC.

This chain links TRBV19 with TRBJ2-7; TRBD1 is a possible D gene (5 bases). The CDR3 sequence is 13 residues long. Germline V CDR1 and CDR2: LNHDA, SQIVND (reference sequence). V was clipped by 4 bases and J by 2 bases, with 9 bases between them. The CDR3 nucleotides are TGTGCCAGTAGTAGGACACCTACCTACGAGCAGTACTTC. Protein: CASSRTPTYEQYF.

The J gene is TRBJ2-1, the V gene TRBV4-2; 10 bases are a match to TRBD2. Germline CDR1 LGHNA, CDR2 YNFKEQ. The CDR3 is 16 residues long. V lost 1 base, J lost 8 bases, and 8 bases stayed unmatched. The CDR3 spells CASSQARAGGFHEQFF. DNA of the CDR3: TGTGCCAGCAGCCAAGCTCGAGCGGGGGGGTTTCATGAGCAGTTCTTC.

The table lists this clone with a few counts. The rearrangement uses TRBV5-1 and TRBJ2-3, with TRBD2 identical over 9 bases. In germline, CDR1 is SGHRS, CDR2 YFSETQ. This CDR3 contains 16 residues. Trimming took 1 base from V and 4 from J; bases not matched to a gene: 7. For the CDR3, the DNA is TGCGCCAGCAGCTTGATCGGCGGGGGGGCCTCAGATACGCAGTATTTT. This sequence encodes CASSLIGGGASDTQYF.

The chain joins TRBV3-1 (or the pseudogene TRBV3-2) to TRBJ2-2; D call uncertain. The CDR3 consists of 13 residues. Between the trimmed V and J ends, which lost 3 bases and 5 bases, there was a span of 7 bases. The V gene's germline CDR1 is LGHDT and CDR2 YNNKEL (reference sequence). As DNA, the CDR3 is TGTGCCAGCAGCCATATGGGGACCGGGGAGCTGTTTTTT. It encodes CASSHMGTGELFF.

V and J are TRBV27 and TRBJ1-6, with D unclear. The CDR3 length is 16 residues. Trimming cost V 1 base and J 7 bases, with 14 bases left between them. Germline assignment: CDR1 MNHEY and CDR2 SMNVEV (reference sequence). The CDR3 protein is CASSLFAPQPNSPLHF. CDR3 DNA sequence: TGTGCCAGCAGTTTATTTGCTCCACAGCCCAATTCACCCCTCCACTTT.